The rows below give T cell receptor beta chains drawn from one sample of a study of radiotherapy plus CTLA-4 blockade in lung cancer. Libraries were prepared by immunoSEQ multiplex PCR; TCRdb keeps only in-frame clonotypes and omits some of them. The data contain 25,000 to 35,000 clones, 75% to 85% of them singletons. The specimen comprised peripheral blood, sampled from a patient treated with radiotherapy plus ipilimumab. The receptor set was obtained from a human donor with non-small cell lung cancer that progressed on radiotherapy plus ipilimumab. CDR3s include the opening cysteine and the closing phenylalanine or tryptophan. The D gene is left open where the match is weak. The size of a clone is reported for some rows only, either as once, few or many, or as a class for expanded clones.

abundance,d_gene,j_gene,v_gene,CDR3aa,CDR3nt
.,TRBD1,TRBJ1-1,TRBV2,CASSRTGRNTEAFF,TGTGCCAGCAGTCGGACAGGCCGGAACACTGAAGCTTTCTTT
few,.,TRBJ2-5,TRBV2,CASRTTGETQYF,TGTGCCAGCAGGACTACAGGGGAGACCCAGTACTTC
.,.,TRBJ2-7,TRBV29-1,CSVEAGSKGQYF,TGCAGCGTTGAAGCGGGCAGTAAGGGGCAGTACTTC
.,.,TRBJ1-2,TRBV6-6,CASSLTSTDGYTF,TGTGCCAGCAGCCTGACGTCTACCGATGGCTACACCTTC
.,TRBD1,TRBJ1-1,TRBV18,CASSPPKGQGHTEAFF,TGTGCCAGCTCACCACCTAAGGGACAGGGACACACTGAAGCTTTCTTT
.,.,TRBJ2-1,TRBV5-1,CASSQGLPNEQFF,TGCGCCAGCAGCCAGGGACTTCCCAATGAGCAGTTCTTC
.,TRBD1,TRBJ2-2,TRBV5-1,CASSSDRGTGELFF,TGCGCCAGCAGCTCTGACAGGGGCACCGGGGAGCTGTTTTTT
once,TRBD1,TRBJ2-3,TRBV7-3,CASSTRQGTSTDTQYF,TGTGCCAGCAGCACCCGACAGGGGACTAGCACAGATACGCAGTATTTT
.,TRBD1,TRBJ2-3,TRBV7-6,CASSAGQGLTDTQYF,TGTGCCAGCAGCGCCGGACAGGGCTTGACAGATACGCAGTATTTT
.,.,TRBJ1-5,TRBV5-6,CASSGRVGNQPQHF,TGTGCCAGCAGCGGCAGGGTAGGCAATCAGCCCCAGCATTTT
.,.,TRBJ1-1,TRBV6-6,CASKDSGLNTEAFF,TGTGCCAGCAAGGATAGTGGGCTAAACACTGAAGCTTTCTTT
.,TRBD1,TRBJ1-1,TRBV4-1,CASSRGQGGPFEAFF,TGCGCCAGCAGCCGGGGACAGGGGGGCCCATTTGAAGCTTTCTTT
.,TRBD1,TRBJ2-7,TRBV5-1,CASSLGQGAFSYEQYF,TGCGCCAGCAGCTTGGGGCAGGGGGCTTTCTCCTACGAGCAGTACTTC
once,.,TRBJ1-4,TRBV7-9,CASSLVSGSANEKLFF,TGTGCCAGCAGCTTAGTATCAGGGTCCGCTAATGAAAAACTGTTTTTT
.,TRBD2,TRBJ2-2,TRBV7-2,CASSITSGASTGELFF,TGTGCCAGCAGCATTACTAGCGGGGCGAGCACCGGGGAGCTGTTTTTT
.,.,TRBJ2-5,TRBV11-1,CASSLVGVEYQETQYF,TGTGCCAGCAGCTTAGTAGGGGTCGAATATCAAGAGACCCAGTACTTC
.,.,TRBJ1-5,TRBV28,CASRWGGGQPQHF,TGTGCCAGCAGGTGGGGGGGCGGTCAGCCCCAGCATTTT
once,TRBD1,TRBJ1-4,TRBV4-3,CASSPNRGVNEKLFF,TGCGCCAGCAGCCCCAACAGGGGGGTGAATGAAAAACTGTTTTTT
.,.,TRBJ2-7,TRBV27,CASSLGGGYYEQYF,TGTGCCAGCAGTTTGGGGGGCGGATACTACGAGCAGTACTTC
.,.,TRBJ1-2,TRBV11-1,CASSPSTARQGYTF,TGTGCCAGCAGCCCATCGACGGCGCGTCAAGGCTACACCTTC
once,.,TRBJ1-1,TRBV27,CASRTVGNTEAFF,TGTGCCAGCAGGACGGTAGGGAACACTGAAGCTTTCTTT
.,TRBD1,TRBJ1-2,TRBV5-6,CASSAPGQALFGYGYTF,TGTGCCAGCAGCGCCCCGGGACAGGCCCTATTTGGCTATGGCTACACCTTC
.,.,TRBJ2-7,TRBV7-3,CASSLTGTRIDEQYF,TGTGCCAGCAGCTTAACCGGGACTCGAATAGACGAGCAGTACTTC
.,.,TRBJ1-1,TRBV27,CASSPQSWGEGTEAFF,TGTGCCAGCAGTCCGCAGAGTTGGGGGGAGGGGACTGAAGCTTTCTTT
.,.,TRBJ2-5,TRBV2,CASTRYGQQETQYF,TGTGCCAGCACCCGATACGGACAGCAAGAGACCCAGTACTTC
.,.,TRBJ1-1,TRBV16,CASSQTTVDTEAFF,TGTGCCAGCAGCCAGACGACAGTTGACACTGAAGCTTTCTTT
.,TRBD1,TRBJ1-1,TRBV5-1,CASSLQGAYTEAFF,TGCGCCAGCAGCTTACAGGGGGCCTACACTGAAGCTTTCTTT
.,TRBD1,TRBJ2-7,TRBV15,CATSRPGQGKGEQYF,TGTGCCACCAGCAGACCGGGACAGGGGAAAGGCGAGCAGTACTTC
.,.,TRBJ2-1,TRBV27,CASNSYNEQFF,TGTGCCAGCAATTCCTACAATGAGCAGTTCTTC
.,.,TRBJ1-1,TRBV30,CALRSLAPEAFF,TGTGCCTTAAGATCCTTGGCCCCTGAAGCTTTCTTT
.,TRBD2,TRBJ2-3,TRBV5-1,CASSVGLAGGQTDTQYF,TGCGCCAGCAGCGTCGGACTAGCGGGGGGGCAGACAGATACGCAGTATTTT
.,.,TRBJ1-2,TRBV7-9,CASSNTVHQTFYGYTF,TGTGCCAGCAGCAATACAGTACACCAAACCTTTTATGGCTACACCTTC
.,.,TRBJ1-5,TRBV15,CATSLSYTGNQPQHF,TGTGCCACCAGCCTTTCCTACACCGGCAATCAGCCCCAGCATTTT
.,TRBD1,TRBJ2-1,TRBV5-1,CASSFFFGQGFNEQFF,TGCGCCAGCAGCTTCTTTTTCGGACAGGGATTCAATGAGCAGTTCTTC
.,.,TRBJ2-7,TRBV28,CASSSPDHHSYEQYF,TGTGCCAGCAGTTCTCCGGACCACCACTCCTACGAGCAGTACTTC
.,.,TRBJ2-2,TRBV18,CASSPNRDTGELFF,TGTGCCAGCTCACCCAACAGGGACACCGGGGAGCTGTTTTTT
few,.,TRBJ2-7,TRBV5-5,CATRRGDSYEQYF,TGTGCCACCAGAAGGGGGGACTCCTACGAGCAGTACTTC
.,TRBD1,TRBJ1-2,TRBV6-6,CASSSQGDGYTF,TGTGCCAGCAGTTCTCAGGGGGATGGCTACACCTTC
.,.,TRBJ2-5,TRBV11-1,CASRHIGREETQYF,TGTGCCAGCAGACATATTGGACGGGAAGAGACCCAGTACTTC
.,.,TRBJ1-2,TRBV6-1,CASSTTVGGYTF,TGTGCCAGCAGTACGACCGTGGGTGGCTACACCTTC
.,TRBD1,TRBJ2-6,TRBV5-5,CASSFLPGQVLSGANVLTF,TGTGCCAGCAGCTTTCTCCCGGGACAGGTGCTCTCTGGGGCCAACGTCCTGACTTTC
.,TRBD2,TRBJ2-7,TRBV9,CASSVAGGAPYEQYF,TGTGCCAGCAGCGTAGCGGGGGGGGCCCCCTACGAGCAGTACTTC
.,.,TRBJ2-1,TRBV5-1,CASSLEIGSREQFF,TGCGCCAGCAGCTTGGAGATTGGCTCCCGTGAGCAGTTCTTC
.,.,TRBJ1-1,TRBV5-1,CASSGGRVGDTEAFF,TGCGCCAGCAGCGGGGGTAGGGTCGGAGACACTGAAGCTTTCTTT
few,TRBD1,TRBJ1-1,TRBV7-8,CASKKGQASTEAFF,TGTGCCAGCAAGAAGGGACAGGCCTCCACTGAAGCTTTCTTT
.,.,TRBJ1-2,TRBV25-1,CASSEWGPNYGYTF,TGTGCCAGCAGTGAATGGGGTCCTAACTATGGCTACACCTTC
.,.,TRBJ2-1,TRBV7-9,CASSSQAGTEQFF,TGTGCCAGCAGCTCCCAGGCGGGGACTGAGCAGTTCTTC
.,.,TRBJ1-2,TRBV27,CASSFAGSGGYTF,TGTGCCAGCAGTTTTGCGGGGTCGGGAGGCTACACCTTC
.,TRBD1,TRBJ1-3,TRBV28,CASTEQGAGGNTIYF,TGTGCCAGCACCGAACAGGGGGCGGGTGGAAACACCATATATTTT
.,.,TRBJ2-3,TRBV28,CASSLGVATSTDTQYF,TGTGCCAGCAGTTTAGGGGTCGCTACTAGCACAGATACGCAGTATTTT